This T cell receptor beta chain was recorded in a study of blood T cells in healthy people across ages. Findings of the study overall: While age rose, TCR beta diversity per million T cells dropped in a roughly linear way.

Note on this clonotype: Antigen specificity is unknown.

This CDR3 contains 15 residues. Germline values: CDR1 DFQATT, CDR2 SNEGSKA (reference sequence). Individuals who donated were healthy Caucasians from Russia aged roughly 6 to 95. Isolation recovered at least 6.5 million PBMCs from every sample. Next came a second PCR, run for roughly 6 to 11 cycles, which used a sample-barcoded 5' primer along with a J-beta primer mix. Each of the cDNA molecules was tagged by a template-switch adaptor with 12 random nucleotides. Each CDR3 protein is one row after TCRdb ran MiXCR on the 5' RACE reads. The sample yields some 1,500,000 distinct CDR3 sequences, 35% to 45% seen once.

The sample was blood. This clonotype was obtained from a woman aged 18 to 35 in good health. J is TRBJ2-7 and V is TRBV20-1; TRBD1 matches at 7 bases. The J call may be incorrect, as the DNA end agrees better with TRBJ2-4. CDR3 DNA: TGCAGTGCCCGACGGGACAGCGTAGCGAAAAACATTCAGTACTTC. Amino acids: CSARRDSVAKNIQYF.